Listed below are T cell receptor beta chains from one sample, sequenced in a study of T cells in Graves' hyperthyroidism and ophthalmopathy. TCRdb re-analysed the multiplex PCR reads in MiXCR, keeping a single row per CDR3 protein. Among 250,000 to 300,000 distinct CDR3 sequences listed, roughly an eighth were seen once. The specimen sequenced was blood. The receptors here all came from a woman aged 40 to 50 with Graves' hyperthyroidism. Both conserved end residues are part of each CDR3. The order of the fields is D gene, CDR3 length, V gene, clone size, J gene, CDR3 protein, CDR3 DNA. The D gene is left open where the match is weak. A clone size is listed for some rows: how often the clone was seen (once, few, many), or a class if it is expanded.

-,13,TRBV20-1,many,TRBJ1-5,CSARVAGSQPQHF,TGCAGTGCTAGAGTCGCCGGTTCGCAGCCCCAGCATTTT
-,14,TRBV4-2,-,TRBJ2-1,CASSQATGIHEQFF,TGTGCCAGCAGCCAGGCCACAGGGATCCATGAGCAGTTCTTC
TRBD1,15,TRBV9,many,TRBJ1-1,CASSAQTGVNTEAFF,TGTGCCAGCAGCGCCCAGACAGGGGTAAACACTGAAGCTTTCTTT
TRBD2,17,TRBV6-5,few,TRBJ2-1,CASSYSNPGGGYNEQFF,TGTGCCAGCAGTTACTCGAATCCGGGAGGGGGCTACAATGAGCAGTTCTTC
TRBD2,16,TRBV3-1,many,TRBJ2-1,CASSRPSGRAYNEQFF,TGTGCCAGCAGCCGACCTAGCGGGAGGGCGTACAATGAGCAGTTCTTC
-,14,TRBV20-1,many,TRBJ1-1,CSAREGWGHTEAFF,TGCAGTGCTAGAGAGGGTTGGGGGCACACTGAAGCTTTCTTT
-,15,TRBV7-9,many,TRBJ1-3,CASRRGPTLGNTIYF,TGTGCCAGCAGACGGGGACCAACTCTGGGAAACACCATATATTTT
TRBD1,13,TRBV6-1,many,TRBJ2-7,CASSADRAAEQYF,TGTGCCAGCAGTGCCGACAGGGCTGCCGAGCAGTACTTC
-,12,TRBV28,many,TRBJ1-2,CASSLRDYGYTF,TGTGCCAGCAGTCTTAGGGATTATGGCTACACCTTC
-,12,TRBV27,many,TRBJ2-2,CASRTNTGELFF,TGTGCCAGCAGGACTAACACCGGGGAGCTGTTTTTT
-,13,TRBV11-3,many,TRBJ1-1,CASTSYENTEAFF,TGTGCCAGCACCTCGTACGAGAACACTGAAGCTTTCTTT
TRBD1,15,TRBV7-2,many,TRBJ2-3,CASSFTGVLTDTQYF,TGTGCCAGCAGCTTTACAGGGGTTCTGACAGATACGCAGTATTTT
-,12,TRBV7-9,-,TRBJ1-1,CASSPVLGMAFF,TGTGCCAGCAGCCCAGTATTGGGGATGGCTTTCTTT
TRBD1,14,TRBV30,many,TRBJ2-7,CAWSYGQGSYEQYF,TGTGCCTGGAGTTACGGACAGGGGAGCTACGAGCAGTACTTC
-,14,TRBV6-1,many,TRBJ1-2,CASSSPGANYGYTF,TGTGCCAGCAGTTCTCCGGGGGCTAACTATGGCTACACCTTC
TRBD1,13,TRBV18,-,TRBJ2-7,CASSAGTDYEQYF,TGTGCCAGCTCAGCCGGGACAGACTACGAGCAGTACTTC
TRBD1,13,TRBV29-1,many,TRBJ2-5,CSAPGQGIGTQYF,TGCAGCGCCCCGGGACAGGGTATTGGGACCCAGTACTTC
-,12,TRBV19,-,TRBJ1-2,CASSIGVDGYTF,TGTGCCAGTAGTATCGGGGTTGACGGCTACACCTTC
TRBD1,16,TRBV18,-,TRBJ1-2,CASSPSAGTGNYGYTF,TGTGCCAGCTCACCAAGTGCGGGGACAGGCAACTATGGCTACACCTTC
TRBD1,14,TRBV12-3/TRBV12-4,-,TRBJ2-7,CASLTGTETYEQYF,TGTGCCAGTTTAACCGGGACAGAGACCTACGAGCAGTACTTC
TRBD2,15,TRBV2,few,TRBJ2-1,CASKLGLAGLNEQFF,TGTGCCAGCAAATTGGGACTAGCGGGCCTAAATGAGCAGTTCTTC
TRBD1,14,TRBV5-1,-,TRBJ1-1,CASSEDRADTEAFF,TGCGCCAGCAGCGAGGACAGGGCGGACACTGAAGCTTTCTTT
-,14,TRBV12-3/TRBV12-4,many,TRBJ2-3,CASSPDGRPDTQYF,TGTGCCAGCAGCCCGGACGGACGCCCGGATACGCAGTATTTT
-,15,TRBV20-1,-,TRBJ2-7,CSASPVSLEAYEQYF,TGCAGTGCTAGTCCAGTATCACTAGAGGCCTACGAGCAGTACTTC
-,19,TRBV24-1,many,TRBJ1-1,CATSDLDLLTGGYNTEAFF,TGTGCCACCAGTGATCTAGACTTACTCACGGGGGGCTATAACACTGAAGCTTTCTTT
TRBD2,15,TRBV6-1,many,TRBJ2-3,CASSLAGLVADTQYF,TGTGCCAGCAGCTTAGCGGGACTAGTAGCAGATACGCAGTATTTT
-,16,TRBV20-1,many,TRBJ1-5,CSARDRTHNSNQPQHF,TGCAGTGCTAGAGATAGGACACATAATAGCAATCAGCCCCAGCATTTT
-,15,TRBV19,few,TRBJ1-4,CASSIGTATNEKLFF,TGTGCCAGTAGTATAGGGACAGCAACTAATGAAAAACTGTTTTTT
-,12,TRBV29-1,few,TRBJ1-1,CSVGQRGTEAFF,TGCAGCGTTGGTCAGCGGGGTACTGAAGCTTTCTTT
TRBD2,17,TRBV27,few,TRBJ2-2,CASSVLHGSGRVGELFF,TGTGCCAGCAGTGTCCTTCATGGTAGCGGGAGAGTAGGGGAGCTGTTTTTT
-,10,TRBV7-9,many,TRBJ2-1,CASSSYGQFF,TGTGCCAGCAGCTCCTACGGGCAGTTCTTC
-,13,TRBV6-1,-,TRBJ2-1,CASSLTGNNEQFF,TGTGCCAGCAGTCTTACAGGGAACAATGAGCAGTTCTTC
TRBD2,15,TRBV2,many,TRBJ2-5,CASSEEREGQETQYF,TGTGCCAGCAGTGAGGAGCGGGAGGGCCAAGAGACCCAGTACTTC
TRBD1,13,TRBV29-1,many,TRBJ1-2,CSVTDRGNYGYTF,TGCAGCGTCACCGACAGGGGTAACTATGGCTACACCTTC
TRBD1,14,TRBV2,many,TRBJ2-2,CASIWDRDAGELFF,TGTGCCAGCATTTGGGACAGGGATGCCGGGGAGCTGTTTTTT
-,12,TRBV28,many,TRBJ1-2,CASGGTVYGYTF,TGTGCCAGTGGGGGAACCGTCTATGGCTACACCTTC
TRBD2,15,TRBV11-2,many,TRBJ2-7,CASSSVAGVKYEQYF,TGTGCCAGCAGCTCCGTAGCGGGAGTTAAGTACGAGCAGTACTTC
-,14,TRBV27,many,TRBJ1-2,CASSLSLGGYGYTF,TGTGCCAGCAGTTTATCTCTAGGCGGCTATGGCTACACCTTC
TRBD2,16,TRBV9,many,TRBJ2-5,CASSVASSGREETQYF,TGTGCCAGCAGCGTAGCGTCTAGCGGGAGGGAAGAGACCCAGTACTTC
-,13,TRBV20-1,-,TRBJ2-7,CSAFRDGAYEQYF,TGCAGTGCTTTCCGGGACGGAGCCTACGAGCAGTACTTC
-,16,TRBV12-3/TRBV12-4,many,TRBJ2-1,CASRPPGTSSYNEQFF,TGTGCCAGCAGGCCCCCGGGTACGAGCTCCTACAATGAGCAGTTCTTC
-,15,TRBV7-3,-,TRBJ1-6,CASSLIGGFNSPLHF,TGTGCCAGCAGCTTAATAGGAGGTTTTAATTCACCCCTCCACTTT
TRBD2,15,TRBV11-2,many,TRBJ2-7,CASSYRTSGSYEQYF,TGTGCCAGCAGCTACAGGACTAGCGGGTCCTACGAGCAGTACTTC
TRBD1,15,TRBV7-9,many,TRBJ2-5,CASSLTTGAQETQYF,TGTGCCAGCAGCTTAACCACAGGGGCCCAGGAGACCCAGTACTTC
TRBD1,20,TRBV14,-,TRBJ1-1,CASSQGPIWSQGARNTEAFF,TGTGCCAGCAGCCAAGGGCCTATTTGGTCACAGGGGGCGCGGAACACTGAAGCTTTCTTT
TRBD2,18,TRBV28,few,TRBJ2-5,CASSLTSGLGSWQETQYF,TGTGCCAGCAGCCTGACTAGCGGGCTGGGGAGTTGGCAAGAGACCCAGTACTTC
TRBD1,14,TRBV10-3,many,TRBJ1-6,CAISEGQGNSPLHF,TGTGCCATCAGTGAGGGACAGGGGAATTCACCCCTCCACTTT
TRBD2,16,TRBV30,few,TRBJ2-1,CAWSVLAGVRPDEQFF,TGTGCCTGGAGTGTACTAGCGGGAGTTAGGCCCGATGAGCAGTTCTTC
TRBD2,16,TRBV18,-,TRBJ2-1,CASSPSGLAGHNEQFF,TGTGCCAGCTCACCGAGTGGACTAGCGGGACACAATGAGCAGTTCTTC
-,14,TRBV12-3/TRBV12-4,many,TRBJ1-4,CASSLEGLGEKLFF,TGTGCCAGCAGTTTAGAGGGACTGGGGGAAAAACTGTTTTTT
TRBD1,15,TRBV29-1,many,TRBJ2-7,CSAELVGTVLAEQYF,TGCAGCGCCGAATTAGTCGGGACAGTCCTCGCCGAGCAGTACTTC